This T cell receptor beta chain was recorded in a study of T-cell memory formation after mild COVID-19. For the study at large: TCR clustering was largely donor specific.

V was cut by 3 bases and J by 4 bases, with 12 bases left in between. Per germline, CDR1 MNHEY and CDR2 SVGAGI. The CDR3 has 14 amino acids. TCRdb called the 5' RACE reads again in MiXCR, with one record for every CDR3 protein. The repertoire holds hundreds of thousands of distinct CDR3 sequences, with about 15% as singletons. V and J are TRBV6-5 and TRBJ1-2; TRBD1 is a possible D gene (5 bases). What was sequenced was PBMCs or a T cell subset sorted from them (not recorded which). The clonotype comes from a man aged 18 to 29 who had mild COVID-19 (a few samples of this study predate the infection). Cell type and time point are not known. The DNA of the CDR3 is TGTGCCAGCAGTTATTTGACGGGGCTCTATGGCTACACCTTC. Translated, it gives CASSYLTGLYGYTF.